This is a list of T cell receptor beta chains from one sample in a study of CD8+CD57+ T cells in acquired aplastic anemia. Each CDR3 protein gets one entry after TCRdb re-called the reads with MiXCR. The sample has fewer than 250,000 distinct CDR3 sequences, around 45% seen once. The sequenced material came from sorted CD4+, CD8+, or CD8+CD57+ T cells (not recorded which) from PBMCs. The receptors stem from a human donor with aplastic anemia. Both conserved end residues are part of each CDR3. The D gene is left open where the match is weak. For some rows the clone size is stated as once, few or many, or as a class when expanded; others skip it.

>TRBV7-9|many|TRBJ2-7|-
TGTGCCAGCAGCCCCGAGTACGAGCAGTACTTC
CASSPEYEQYF
>TRBV4-3|-|TRBJ1-3|TRBD1
TGCGCCAGCAGCCAGGGCTCCGGGACAGGCGGAAACACCATATATTTT
CASSQGSGTGGNTIYF
>TRBV3-1|-|TRBJ1-6|TRBD1
TGTGCAAGTCAGGGACAGGGCTTAGGGTCACCCCTCCACTTT
CASQGQGLGSPLHF
>TRBV20-1|many|TRBJ2-1|-
TGCAGTGCTAGGTCGTACGAACCTTCGGGCCGCAATGAGCAGTTCTTC
CSARSYEPSGRNEQFF
>TRBV12-3/TRBV12-4|many|TRBJ1-3|-
TGTGCCAGCAGTTTATGGACCCACTCACCCTCTGGAAACACCATATATTTT
CASSLWTHSPSGNTIYF
>TRBV6-5|few|TRBJ1-1|-
TGTGCCAGCAGTTATTTGGAGAACACTGAAGCTTTCTTT
CASSYLENTEAFF
>TRBV6-5|many|TRBJ1-6|-
TGTGCCAGCAGTTACTCGAGGTATAATTCACCCCTCCACTTT
CASSYSRYNSPLHF
>TRBV24-1|-|TRBJ2-5|-
TGTGCCACCAGTGATCCCAAAAAACAGGGAGGGGAGACCCAGTACTTC
CATSDPKKQGGETQYF
>TRBV19|few|TRBJ2-7|TRBD1
TGTGCCAGTAGTACCCGCACAGGGGAAGCCCCTCTCTACGAGCAGTACTTC
CASSTRTGEAPLYEQYF
>TRBV7-2|many|TRBJ2-7|-
TGTGCCAGCAGCTTGCCTGGCGGGGACGAGCAGTACTTC
CASSLPGGDEQYF
>TRBV24-1|-|TRBJ1-2|-
TGTGCCACCAGTGATTCCTTGACAGATGGCTACACCTTC
CATSDSLTDGYTF
>TRBV4-3|many|TRBJ2-7|TRBD1
TGCGCCAGCAGCCAAGATCTGGGACAGGGGCTCGAGCAGTACTTC
CASSQDLGQGLEQYF
>TRBV10-3|-|TRBJ2-3|-
TGTGCCAGCAGTGTCCAGGCCCAGGCAGATACGCAGTATTTT
CASSVQAQADTQYF
>TRBV20-1|-|TRBJ2-2|-
TGCAGTGCTAGTTTACCGACAGGGGAGCTGTTTTTT
CSASLPTGELFF
>TRBV15|-|TRBJ1-2|-
TGTGCCACCAGCAGAGGTTGGGGGGGTGGCTACACCTTC
CATSRGWGGGYTF
>TRBV6-2/TRBV6-3|-|TRBJ2-5|-
TGTGCCAGCAGTTACTCGGGGGAAAGGGAGACCCAGTACTTC
CASSYSGERETQYF
>TRBV15|many|TRBJ1-3|TRBD1
TGTGCCACCAGCAGCGGGACAGGGGGCTCTGGAAACACCATATATTTT
CATSSGTGGSGNTIYF
>TRBV7-9|many|TRBJ1-2|-
TGTGCCAGCAGCCCCGGCGATGTAGGAACTAACTATGGCTACACCTTC
CASSPGDVGTNYGYTF
>TRBV15|-|TRBJ2-3|-
TGTGCCACCAGTGGGGGTAGGGCCAACACAGATACGCAGTATTTT
CATSGGRANTDTQYF
>TRBV7-6|-|TRBJ2-2|-
TGTGCCAGCAGCTTAATCATGCAGGGTAGTGGCACCGGGGAGCTGTTTTTT
CASSLIMQGSGTGELFF
>TRBV20-1|many|TRBJ2-2|TRBD2
TGCAGTGCTTTTACTAGCGTAACGAACACCGGGGAGCTGTTTTTT
CSAFTSVTNTGELFF
>TRBV15|-|TRBJ1-2|TRBD1
TGTGCCACCAGCAGGCGGGGACAGGAGGTAGGGGGCTACACCTTC
CATSRRGQEVGGYTF
>TRBV7-9|many|TRBJ1-1|-
TGTGCCAGCAGCTCAGCGAAGGTGGACACTGAAGCTTTCTTT
CASSSAKVDTEAFF
>TRBV20-1|many|TRBJ2-7|-
TGCAGTGCTGGGGACATTGCCACCGACTCCTACGAGCAGTACTTC
CSAGDIATDSYEQYF
>TRBV6-1|many|TRBJ1-6|-
TGTGCCAGCAGTGGTGCCGGGACGGAGTCTTCACCCCTCCACTTT
CASSGAGTESSPLHF
>TRBV9|-|TRBJ2-6|TRBD2
TGTGCCAGCAGCGTCCGGACTAGCGGGGGGTCCTTCTCTGGGGCCAACGTCCTGACTTTC
CASSVRTSGGSFSGANVLTF
>TRBV2|few|TRBJ2-5|-
TGTGCCAGCAGAGGACAGCTCCAAGAGACCCAGTACTTC
CASRGQLQETQYF
>TRBV6-1|-|TRBJ2-1|TRBD2
TGTGCCAGTAAGACTAGCGGGGGGCCCAATGAGCAGTTCTTC
CASKTSGGPNEQFF
>TRBV18|-|TRBJ1-3|TRBD1
TGTGCCAGCTCACCACCGAAGCAGGGGGCTGGAAACACCATATATTTT
CASSPPKQGAGNTIYF
>TRBV12-3/TRBV12-4|-|TRBJ1-1|-
TGTGCCAGCAGTGAGGGTAGGGGGGTTTTGGAAGCTTTCTTT
CASSEGRGVLEAFF
>TRBV19|-|TRBJ1-2|-
TGTGCCAGTAGTATAGAGGACAGTAACTATGGCTACACCTTC
CASSIEDSNYGYTF
>TRBV30|-|TRBJ1-1|TRBD1
TGTGCCTGGACCCCAGGGGGGGATGAAGCTTTCTTT
CAWTPGGDEAFF
>TRBV27|few|TRBJ2-1|-
TGTGCCAGCAGTCGCGGGACAGTACTGTACAATGAGCAGTTCTTC
CASSRGTVLYNEQFF
>TRBV9|-|TRBJ1-2|TRBD1
TGTGCCAGCAGCGCCCGGGACAGGGGGGATGGCTACACCTTC
CASSARDRGDGYTF
>TRBV24-1|-|TRBJ2-1|-
TGTGCCACCAGTGACGGGCTGTCTAATGAGCAGTTCTTC
CATSDGLSNEQFF
>TRBV10-3|-|TRBJ2-5|-
TGTGCCATCAGTGATCGGGAGCGCCAAGAGACCCAGTACTTC
CAISDRERQETQYF
>TRBV7-9|few|TRBJ1-1|-
TGTGCCAGCAGCCTACAGGGAGAAGCTTTCTTT
CASSLQGEAFF
>TRBV9|once|TRBJ2-3|TRBD2
TGTGCCAGCAGCGTAGGTCGCGGGAGGTCATCAGATACGCAGTATTTT
CASSVGRGRSSDTQYF
>TRBV29-1|-|TRBJ1-6|-
TGCAGCGTTGAAGATCCCCTCCACTTT
CSVEDPLHF
>TRBV7-2|-|TRBJ2-1|-
TGTGCCAGCAGACACGGGACATCCGATGAGCAGTTCTTC
CASRHGTSDEQFF